Each of the 19 T cell receptor beta chains below was sequenced from the same sample in a study of cytotoxic CD8 clonotypes in ibrutinib-treated CLL. Some clones are missing from TCRdb's copy, which holds only in-frame ones; the method was immunoSEQ multiplex PCR. The repertoire holds approximately 92,000 clones, with around 77% as singletons. The sequences come from PBMCs, collected after 24 months of ibrutinib treatment. The receptors were gathered from a human donor with chronic lymphocytic leukemia.

The CDR3 region is CASSPGLANEQFF. The CDR3 DNA follows: TGTGCCAGTAGTCCGGGACTAGCAAATGAGCAGTTCTTC. The rearrangement links TRBV19 to TRBJ2-1; TRBD2 matches at 9 bases. CDR3 length equals 13 residues. The V gene end was trimmed by 5 bases and the J gene end by 7 bases; junction bases not matched to a gene: 3. Germline CDR1 is LNHDA and CDR2 is SQIVND (reference sequence).

This clone was counted once. The chain is built from TRBV7-6 and TRBJ1-6, with a tentative D call TRBD1 (5 bases). Trimming took 5 bases from V and 7 from J, leaving 15 bases between them. Germline lookup yields CDR1 SGHVS and CDR2 FNYEAQ. There are 15 residues in the CDR3. The DNA of the CDR3 is TGTGCCAGCAGCCCTGGGGGTCGGCCCAATTCACCCCTCCACTTT. This encodes CASSPGGRPNSPLHF.

The chain joins TRBV7-3 to TRBJ1-6; TRBD1 matches 9 bases. J gave up 7 bases and V 5 bases, and 9 bases lay outside the gene matches. Germline CDR1 and CDR2: SGHTA and FQGTGA. The CDR3 sequence is 16 residues long. DNA of the CDR3: TGTGCCAGCAGCCGTACAGGGGGCTCGGGCAATTCACCCCTCCACTTT. Its translation: CASSRTGGSGNSPLHF.

The genes are TRBV6-1 and TRBJ2-7; 13 nucleotides match TRBD2. This CDR3 is built from 15 residues. Germline values: CDR1 MNHNS, CDR2 SASEGT. The V segment lost 1 base and the J segment 4 bases; nucleotides outside the gene matches: 1. Here the CDR3 reads CASSEGTSGGYEQYF. Written as DNA, the CDR3 is TGTGCCAGCAGTGAAGGGACTAGCGGGGGTTACGAGCAGTACTTC.

The CDR3 spells CASSLRAQGRFNQPQHF. DNA for the CDR3: TGTGCCAGCAGCTTGCGGGCCCAGGGGAGGTTTAATCAGCCCCAGCATTTT. This chain joins TRBV5-6 and TRBJ1-5; D is perhaps TRBD1 (6 bases). CDR3 length: 17 residues. Trimming cost V 1 base and J 4 bases, with 18 bases left between them. Germline-derived CDR1 and CDR2 are SGHDT and YYEEEE.

The chain links TRBV28 to TRBJ2-4, with 14 nucleotides matching TRBD2. With V trimmed by 5 bases and J by 3 bases, 12 bases remained unmatched. CDR3 length: 19 residues. Germline V gene data show CDR1 as MDHEN and CDR2 as SYDVKM. The CDR3 DNA reads as TGTGCCAGCAGTCTTTGGGGGACTAGCGGGAGCGGGGTCAAAAACATTCAGTACTTC. Amino acids: CASSLWGTSGSGVKNIQYF. The entire variable domain, with the rest obtained from reference TRBV28 and TRBJ2-4, is as follows: DVKVTQSSRYLVKRTGEKVFLECVQDMDHENMFWYRQDPGLGLRLIYFSYDVKMKEKGDIPEGYSVSREKKERFSLILESASTNQTSMYLCASSLWGTSGSGVKNIQYFGAGTRLSVL.

V usage is TRBV7-2 and J usage is TRBJ2-2, with TRBD2 as a possible D gene (6 bases). The V end lost 5 bases, the J end lost 4 bases, and 14 bases lay between the germline ends. The CDR3 covers 15 residues. CDR1 is SGHTA, CDR2 FQGNSA, per germline. CDR3 loop: CASSQPMGGTGELFF. In DNA form, the CDR3 reads TGTGCCAGCAGCCAACCGATGGGGGGCACCGGGGAGCTGTTTTTT.

This chain connects TRBV27 to TRBJ1-1; D unresolved. The CDR3 has 15 amino acids. The germline CDR1 and CDR2 sequences are MNHEY and SMNVEV (reference sequence). Trimming took off 4 bases at V and 2 bases at J, with 14 bases between the two ends. CDR3 nucleotides: TGTGCCAGCAGTTCCTCGCGGACGGCCAACACTGAAGCTTTCTTT. Its protein product is CASSSSRTANTEAFF.

V usage is TRBV9 and J usage is TRBJ1-5; D gene unclear. The CDR3 is 14 amino acids. Germline V CDR1 and CDR2: SGDLS, YYNGEE. Trimming cost V 4 bases and J 5 bases, with 13 bases left between them. The CDR3 coding sequence is TGTGCCAGCAGCCCGGACGCAGCTTATCAGCCCCAGCATTTT. Translating it yields CASSPDAAYQPQHF.

This chain uses TRBV28 with TRBJ1-3; the D gene is possibly TRBD1 (5 bases). The V end lost 5 bases, the J end lost 0 bases, and 8 bases lay between the germline ends. Germline V gene lookup returns CDR1 MDHEN and CDR2 SYDVKM. The CDR3 extends over 14 amino acids. The CDR3 DNA reads TGTGCCAGCAGTACGGGGCTCTCTGGAAACACCATATATTTT. Translated, it gives CASSTGLSGNTIYF.

J is TRBJ1-5 and V is TRBV19, with D hard to call. This CDR3 has 14 residues. In germline, CDR1 is LNHDA, CDR2 SQIVND (reference sequence). V was trimmed by 9 bases and J by 3 bases, leaving 15 bases between them. CDR3 in amino acids: CASRRSGFNQPQHF. As DNA, the CDR3 is TGTGCCAGCAGGAGGTCGGGTTTCAATCAGCCCCAGCATTTT.

This chain uses TRBV10-3 with TRBJ1-5; the D is unclear. The CDR3 contains 12 residues. V lost 6 bases and J 3 bases, leaving 6 bases between the germline ends. Germline-derived CDR1 and CDR2 are ENHRY and SYGVKD. The CDR3 region has the DNA TGTGCCATCAGGGGCGACAATCAGCCCCAGCATTTT. The encoded protein is CAIRGDNQPQHF.

This clone was detected a few times. The genes are TRBV2 and TRBJ1-4, with 8 bases that match TRBD1. The trim removed 2 bases at V and 8 bases at J, leaving 4 bases unmatched. The CDR3 runs to 14 residues. From germline, CDR1 is SNHLY and CDR2 FYNNEI. CDR3 in DNA: TGTGCCAGCAGTGAACAGGGGGCTGGAGAAAAACTGTTTTTT. Its protein is CASSEQGAGEKLFF.

The J gene is TRBJ1-4, the V gene TRBV7-9; possibly TRBD1 for D (6 bases). Trimming removed 6 bases from V and 3 bases from J, with 11 bases in between. CDR1 and CDR2 from the germline V gene are SEHNR and FQNEAQ (reference sequence). This CDR3 region has 14 residues. The CDR3 spells CASSPQGSNEKLFF. The DNA for the CDR3 is TGTGCCAGCAGTCCACAGGGCTCTAATGAAAAACTGTTTTTT. The complete variable domain, with remaining parts taken from reference TRBV7-9 and TRBJ1-4, reads DTGVSQNPRHKITKRGQNVTFRCDPISEHNRLYWYRQTLGQGPEFLTYFQNEAQLEKSRLLSDRFSAERPKGSFSTLEIQRTEQGDSAMYLCASSPQGSNEKLFFGSGTQLSVL.

The V and J genes are TRBV28 and TRBJ1-4; D is unresolved. Trimming cost V 7 bases and J 9 bases, with 18 bases left between them. The CDR3 is made up of 14 amino acids. In germline, CDR1 is MDHEN, CDR2 SYDVKM. CDR3 nucleotides: TGTGCCAGCACCTCCAAAGGGCTTCTTCAAAAACTGTTTTTT. This encodes CASTSKGLLQKLFF.

This chain links TRBV30 with TRBJ2-7, with D unresolved. The CDR3 sequence is 12 residues long. The germline V gene has CDR1 GTSNPN and CDR2 SVGIG (reference sequence). The V and J ends lost 0 bases and 3 bases respectively, with 6 bases between them. CDR3 nucleotides: TGTGCCTGGAGTGTAACGGGCTACGAGCAGTACTTC. This encodes CAWSVTGYEQYF.

The V gene is TRBV6-1, the J gene TRBJ2-7; TRBD1 matches at 11 bases. This CDR3 has 15 amino acids. The ends lost 3 bases at V and 0 bases at J; junction bases unmatched: 1. Germline assignment: CDR1 MNHNS and CDR2 SASEGT. The CDR3 spells CASSDGTGGSYEQYF. The CDR3 coding sequence is TGTGCCAGCAGTGATGGGACAGGGGGCTCCTACGAGCAGTACTTC.

The V call is TRBV30, the J call TRBJ2-7; 7 nucleotides align to TRBD1. Germline CDR1 reads GTSNPN; CDR2 reads SVGIG (reference sequence). With 3 bases clipped from V and 2 bases from J, the junction kept 4 bases outside the gene matches. This CDR3 comprises 13 residues. CDR3 DNA sequence: TGTGCCTGGAGACGGGACAGACCCTACGAGCAGTACTTC. Its translation: CAWRRDRPYEQYF. The full variable domain, completed using reference TRBV30 and TRBJ2-7, is SQTIHQWPATLVQPVGSPLSLECTVEGTSNPNLYWYRQAAGRGLQLLFYSVGIGQISSEVPQNLSASRPQDRQFILSSKKLLLSDSGFYLCAWRRDRPYEQYFGPGTRLTVT.

The J gene is TRBJ1-6, the V gene TRBV4-1, with 9 bases aligning to TRBD1. The CDR3 is 16 amino acids. CDR1 is MGHRA, CDR2 YSYEKL, per germline. V dropped 3 bases and J dropped 10; count of bases not matched to a gene: 10. CDR3 nucleotide sequence: TGCGCCAGCAGCCAGCAACAGGGGGCTTTCAAGTCACCCCTCCACTTT. The encoded protein is CASSQQQGAFKSPLHF.